This T cell receptor (beta chain) came from a study of T cells in Graves' hyperthyroidism and ophthalmopathy. J lost 8 bases, V lost 3 bases, and 4 bases had no gene match. CDR1 is SGHAT and CDR2 is FQNNGV in the germline V gene. This CDR3 is 13 amino acids long. Clinical Activity Scores of at least 3, NOSPECS grades of at least 4 and durations under 3 months characterized ophthalmopathy patients. Exclusion of patients followed from uncontrolled infection, other autoimmune disease, pregnancy or lactation. This clonotype has a count of ten or more. Template material for amplifying TCR beta CDR3 regions consisted of RNA transcripts. The TCR CDR3 first-round RT-PCR relied on the HTBI primer set. One entry per CDR3 protein, called by TCRdb with MiXCR from the multiplex PCR reads. This table holds about 600,000 distinct CDR3 sequences, about 14% found once.

The chain carries TRBV11-2 and TRBJ1-2, with TRBD1 identical over 9 bases. What was sequenced was blood. This TCR was recovered from a woman in her forties or fifties with Graves' ophthalmopathy. The CDR3 loop reads CASSLGQGGGYTF. CDR3 coding DNA: TGTGCCAGCAGCTTGGGACAGGGCGGCGGCTACACCTTC. Variable domain in full (rest from reference TRBV11-2 and TRBJ1-2): EAGVAQSPRYKIIEKRQSVAFWCNPISGHATLYWYQQILGQGPKLLIQFQNNGVVDDSQLPKDRFSAERLKGVDSTLKIQPAKLEDSAVYLCASSLGQGGGYTFGSGTRLTVV.